Detailed here is one T cell receptor beta chain. These data are taken from a study of blood T cell repertoires in COVID-19. The V segment lost 6 bases and the J segment 4 bases; nucleotides outside the gene matches: 17. This CDR3 has 18 amino acids. Germline V gene data show CDR1 as ENHRY and CDR2 as SYGVKD. Study members were between roughly 18 and 90 years old and lived in around 24 US regions. Sequenced by immunoSEQ multiplex PCR; TCRdb stores in-frame clones only, minus some. The sample shows 250,000 to 400,000 clones, about 89% of them seen only once. The TCR comes from a man aged 55-75 years who had recovered from COVID-19. V usage is TRBV10-3 and J usage is TRBJ1-1; 10 bases match TRBD1. Sequences were obtained from PBMCs or T cells enriched from blood (not recorded which). The DNA of the CDR3 is TGTGCCATCAGGTCAAGTGGGACAGGGGTATTTTTTTCCACTGAAGCTTTCTTT. This encodes CAIRSSGTGVFFSTEAFF.